Sequencing of this T cell receptor beta chain was carried out in a study of somatic mutations in cytotoxic T cells in rheumatoid arthritis. Study overall: In some cases, T-cell populations stained with V beta antibodies were flow-sorted at nearly 100% purity, and these included V beta1+ cells sequenced for TCRB.

Worth noting for this clone: The antigen is unknown.

Sequencing used immunoSEQ multiplex PCR; TCRdb keeps in-frame clones, though not all of them. Among roughly 15,000 clones listed, 60% to 85% were seen once. General study points: Clonality of CD8+ T cells, which was compared between rheumatoid arthritis patients and age-matched healthy controls, did not differ significantly.

The sequence was collected from an adult with rheumatoid arthritis. The sample consisted of CD8+ T cells sorted from blood.

The chain's CDR3 is CASSGDSSPLHF. The DNA for the CDR3 is TGTGCCAGCAGCGGGGACAGTTCACCCCTCCACTTT. This rearrangement joins TRBV7-9 to TRBJ1-6, with TRBD1 matching over 7 bases. This CDR3 comprises 12 residues. The J segment lost 9 bases and the V segment lost 5 bases, leaving 1 base of the junction unmatched. Germline lookup yields CDR1 SEHNR and CDR2 FQNEAQ (reference sequence).